Listed below are T cell receptor beta chains from one sample, sequenced in a study of blood T cell repertoires in COVID-19. The repertoire was sequenced with immunoSEQ multiplex PCR; TCRdb's copy has only in-frame clones and lacks some. This table has almost 400,000 clones, around 87% appearing once. Source material: peripheral blood. The receptor source for this set is a woman aged 60 to 75 with COVID-19, enrolled during active disease. CDR3s include the opening cysteine and the closing phenylalanine or tryptophan. The D gene is left open where the match is weak. Clone size, where shown, is once, few, many, or a class for clones that have expanded.

CDR3 protein: CASSSGGWNSPLHF
CDR3 DNA: TGCGCCAGCAGCTCGGGGGGCTGGAATTCACCCCTCCACTTT
CDR3 length: 14
J gene: TRBJ1-6
D gene: -
clone size: -
V gene: TRBV5-1

CDR3 protein: CASERVRGYGYTF
CDR3 DNA: TGTGCCAGCGAAAGGGTTAGGGGCTATGGCTACACCTTC
CDR3 length: 13
J gene: TRBJ1-2
D gene: -
clone size: few
V gene: TRBV6-6

CDR3 protein: CASSLVGLHGGTQYF
CDR3 DNA: TGCGCCAGCAGCTTGGTCGGACTCCACGGAGGGACCCAGTACTTC
CDR3 length: 15
J gene: TRBJ2-5
D gene: -
clone size: -
V gene: TRBV5-1

CDR3 protein: CASSPGGGTGGELFF
CDR3 DNA: TGTGCCAGCAGCCCTGGCGGAGGGACTGGCGGGGAGCTGTTTTTT
CDR3 length: 15
J gene: TRBJ2-2
D gene: -
clone size: -
V gene: TRBV7-9

CDR3 protein: CASSQDERGGRHEQFF
CDR3 DNA: TGTGCCAGCAGCCAAGATGAGCGGGGGGGCCGACATGAGCAGTTCTTC
CDR3 length: 16
J gene: TRBJ2-1
D gene: TRBD2
clone size: -
V gene: TRBV3-1/TRBV3-2

CDR3 protein: CASSLSRTGVYGYTF
CDR3 DNA: TGTGCCAGCAGTTTATCCAGGACAGGGGTCTATGGCTACACCTTC
CDR3 length: 15
J gene: TRBJ1-2
D gene: TRBD1
clone size: -
V gene: TRBV27

CDR3 protein: CASARGGNNYEQYF
CDR3 DNA: TGTGCCAGTGCCCGGGGGGGGAATAACTACGAGCAGTACTTC
CDR3 length: 14
J gene: TRBJ2-7
D gene: TRBD2
clone size: -
V gene: TRBV7-2

CDR3 protein: CASSFSVNTEAFF
CDR3 DNA: TGTGCCAGCAGTTTTTCGGTGAACACTGAAGCTTTCTTT
CDR3 length: 13
J gene: TRBJ1-1
D gene: -
clone size: -
V gene: TRBV12-3/TRBV12-4

CDR3 protein: CASSSGTSGGVTQYF
CDR3 DNA: TGTGCCAGCAGTTCTGGGACTAGCGGGGGGGTTACGCAGTATTTT
CDR3 length: 15
J gene: TRBJ2-3
D gene: TRBD2
clone size: -
V gene: TRBV3-1/TRBV3-2

CDR3 protein: CASSKPGTRYGYTF
CDR3 DNA: TGTGCCAGCAGTAAACCTGGGACACGCTATGGCTACACCTTC
CDR3 length: 14
J gene: TRBJ1-2
D gene: -
clone size: many
V gene: TRBV25-1

CDR3 protein: CASSLRGQLTSNTEAFF
CDR3 DNA: TGCGCCAGCAGCTTGAGGGGGCAGCTGACATCGAACACTGAAGCTTTCTTT
CDR3 length: 17
J gene: TRBJ1-1
D gene: TRBD1
clone size: -
V gene: TRBV5-1

CDR3 protein: CASSRDRGAKNIQYF
CDR3 DNA: TGTGCCAGCAGTCGGGACAGGGGAGCCAAAAACATTCAGTACTTC
CDR3 length: 15
J gene: TRBJ2-4
D gene: TRBD1
clone size: -
V gene: TRBV5-4

CDR3 protein: CASSSTGENQPQHF
CDR3 DNA: TGCGCCAGCAGCTCGACAGGGGAGAATCAGCCCCAGCATTTT
CDR3 length: 14
J gene: TRBJ1-5
D gene: TRBD1
clone size: few
V gene: TRBV4-1

CDR3 protein: CASSTGQGYGYTF
CDR3 DNA: TGTGCCAGCAGTACGGGACAGGGGTATGGCTACACCTTC
CDR3 length: 13
J gene: TRBJ1-2
D gene: TRBD1
clone size: once
V gene: TRBV2

CDR3 protein: CSGWTAGENTGELFF
CDR3 DNA: TGCAGCGGTTGGACAGCGGGGGAGAACACCGGGGAGCTGTTTTTT
CDR3 length: 15
J gene: TRBJ2-2
D gene: TRBD2
clone size: -
V gene: TRBV29-1

CDR3 protein: CASSETSFNTGELFF
CDR3 DNA: TGTGCCAGCAGTGAAACGAGCTTCAACACCGGGGAGCTGTTTTTT
CDR3 length: 15
J gene: TRBJ2-2
D gene: -
clone size: -
V gene: TRBV2

CDR3 protein: CASRAQGNYGYTF
CDR3 DNA: TGTGCCAGCAGGGCCCAGGGAAACTATGGCTACACCTTC
CDR3 length: 13
J gene: TRBJ1-2
D gene: -
clone size: many
V gene: TRBV13

CDR3 protein: CASSPVGGAGEQYF
CDR3 DNA: TGTGCCAGCTCCCCGGTTGGGGGGGCGGGGGAGCAGTACTTC
CDR3 length: 14
J gene: TRBJ2-7
D gene: -
clone size: -
V gene: TRBV18

CDR3 protein: CASSSGQSLLGKNIQYF
CDR3 DNA: TGTGCCAGCAGTTCAGGGCAGAGCTTATTGGGGAAAAACATTCAGTACTTC
CDR3 length: 17
J gene: TRBJ2-4
D gene: -
clone size: -
V gene: TRBV27

CDR3 protein: CASSLGLAGGPDTQYF
CDR3 DNA: TGTGCCAGCAGCTTAGGTCTCGCGGGGGGTCCAGATACGCAGTATTTT
CDR3 length: 16
J gene: TRBJ2-3
D gene: TRBD2
clone size: -
V gene: TRBV7-9

CDR3 protein: CASTQPTANTEAFF
CDR3 DNA: TGTGCCAGCACCCAACCAACAGCGAACACTGAAGCTTTCTTT
CDR3 length: 14
J gene: TRBJ1-1
D gene: -
clone size: -
V gene: TRBV7-9

CDR3 protein: CASSTGGTEAFF
CDR3 DNA: TGTGCCAGCAGCACGGGAGGCACTGAAGCTTTCTTT
CDR3 length: 12
J gene: TRBJ1-1
D gene: -
clone size: few
V gene: TRBV7-9

CDR3 protein: CASTRTDQETQYF
CDR3 DNA: TGTGCCAGCACCCGGACAGACCAAGAGACCCAGTACTTC
CDR3 length: 13
J gene: TRBJ2-5
D gene: -
clone size: -
V gene: TRBV9

CDR3 protein: CASSQADRGYGYTF
CDR3 DNA: TGCGCCAGCAGCCAAGCGGACAGGGGCTATGGCTACACCTTC
CDR3 length: 14
J gene: TRBJ1-2
D gene: TRBD1
clone size: -
V gene: TRBV4-1

CDR3 protein: CASSAPDRPNYGYTF
CDR3 DNA: TGTGCCAGCAGTGCTCCGGACAGACCCAACTATGGCTACACCTTC
CDR3 length: 15
J gene: TRBJ1-2
D gene: -
clone size: -
V gene: TRBV28

CDR3 protein: CASSPPWQGGNSPLHF
CDR3 DNA: TGTGCCAGCTCACCACCGTGGCAGGGTGGTAATTCACCCCTCCACTTT
CDR3 length: 16
J gene: TRBJ1-6
D gene: -
clone size: -
V gene: TRBV18

CDR3 protein: CASSVGHDGYEQYF
CDR3 DNA: TGTGCCAGTAGTGTGGGACATGACGGCTACGAGCAGTACTTC
CDR3 length: 14
J gene: TRBJ2-7
D gene: -
clone size: -
V gene: TRBV19

CDR3 protein: CGGADRTTGELFF
CDR3 DNA: TGTGGGGGGGCGGACAGGACGACCGGGGAGCTGTTTTTT
CDR3 length: 13
J gene: TRBJ2-2
D gene: -
clone size: -
V gene: TRBV28

CDR3 protein: CASSASIRTDYGYTF
CDR3 DNA: TGTGCCAGCAGCGCTAGCATCAGGACCGACTATGGCTACACCTTC
CDR3 length: 15
J gene: TRBJ1-2
D gene: -
clone size: few
V gene: TRBV7-9

CDR3 protein: CASSYSQRRGTEAFF
CDR3 DNA: TGTGCCAGCAGTTACTCACAAAGACGGGGCACTGAAGCTTTCTTT
CDR3 length: 15
J gene: TRBJ1-1
D gene: -
clone size: -
V gene: TRBV6-5

CDR3 protein: CASSSLGTGNNEQFF
CDR3 DNA: TGTGCCAGCAGTTCCCTAGGGACAGGGAACAATGAGCAGTTCTTC
CDR3 length: 15
J gene: TRBJ2-1
D gene: TRBD1
clone size: -
V gene: TRBV27

CDR3 protein: CASTRQLGTEAFF
CDR3 DNA: TGTGCCAGCACACGACAGTTGGGCACTGAAGCTTTCTTT
CDR3 length: 13
J gene: TRBJ1-1
D gene: -
clone size: -
V gene: TRBV11-2

CDR3 protein: CASSPRQGSAFF
CDR3 DNA: TGCGCCAGCAGCCCGCGACAGGGATCCGCTTTCTTT
CDR3 length: 12
J gene: TRBJ1-1
D gene: TRBD1
clone size: -
V gene: TRBV5-1

CDR3 protein: CASSQGQGRSSYNEQFF
CDR3 DNA: TGTGCCAGCAGTCAAGGACAGGGGAGGAGTTCCTACAATGAGCAGTTCTTC
CDR3 length: 17
J gene: TRBJ2-1
D gene: TRBD1
clone size: once
V gene: TRBV2

CDR3 protein: CASSLTGTARGEQYF
CDR3 DNA: TGTGCCAGCAGTCTCACCGGGACAGCTAGGGGGGAGCAGTACTTC
CDR3 length: 15
J gene: TRBJ2-7
D gene: TRBD1
clone size: -
V gene: TRBV27

CDR3 protein: CASTRMGGRSDTQYF
CDR3 DNA: TGTGCCAGCACCCGAATGGGGGGGCGGTCAGATACGCAGTATTTT
CDR3 length: 15
J gene: TRBJ2-3
D gene: -
clone size: -
V gene: TRBV3-1/TRBV3-2

CDR3 protein: CASSLERTSSYNSPLHF
CDR3 DNA: TGTGCCAGCAGCTTAGAGAGGACAAGCTCCTATAATTCACCCCTCCACTTT
CDR3 length: 17
J gene: TRBJ1-6
D gene: -
clone size: -
V gene: TRBV7-2

CDR3 protein: CSAAGYQETQYF
CDR3 DNA: TGCAGCGCAGCGGGATACCAAGAGACCCAGTACTTC
CDR3 length: 12
J gene: TRBJ2-5
D gene: TRBD2
clone size: once
V gene: TRBV29-1

CDR3 protein: CASSIGTGFNSPLHF
CDR3 DNA: TGTGCCAGTAGTATAGGGACAGGCTTTAATTCACCCCTCCACTTT
CDR3 length: 15
J gene: TRBJ1-6
D gene: TRBD1
clone size: -
V gene: TRBV19

CDR3 protein: CATHPGGGQGYEQYF
CDR3 DNA: TGTGCCACCCATCCCGGGGGGGGACAGGGGTACGAGCAGTACTTC
CDR3 length: 15
J gene: TRBJ2-7
D gene: TRBD1
clone size: -
V gene: TRBV6-6

CDR3 protein: CASSRDNGYEQYF
CDR3 DNA: TGTGCCAGCAGCCGGGACAATGGCTACGAGCAGTACTTC
CDR3 length: 13
J gene: TRBJ2-7
D gene: -
clone size: -
V gene: TRBV11-2

CDR3 protein: CASTQLAGNEQFF
CDR3 DNA: TGTGCCAGCACCCAGCTAGCGGGGAACGAGCAGTTCTTC
CDR3 length: 13
J gene: TRBJ2-1
D gene: TRBD2
clone size: -
V gene: TRBV3-1/TRBV3-2

CDR3 protein: CASSHVDRDYGYTF
CDR3 DNA: TGTGCCAGCAGTCACGTCGACAGGGACTATGGCTACACCTTC
CDR3 length: 14
J gene: TRBJ1-2
D gene: TRBD1
clone size: -
V gene: TRBV3-1/TRBV3-2

CDR3 protein: CASSSEGGVDEKLFF
CDR3 DNA: TGCGCCAGCAGCAGCGAGGGAGGGGTGGATGAAAAACTGTTTTTT
CDR3 length: 15
J gene: TRBJ1-4
D gene: -
clone size: -
V gene: TRBV5-1

CDR3 protein: CASSLEQQETQYF
CDR3 DNA: TGTGCCAGCAGTTTGGAACAGCAAGAGACCCAGTACTTC
CDR3 length: 13
J gene: TRBJ2-5
D gene: -
clone size: -
V gene: TRBV28

CDR3 protein: CASSLTHRGPGQYF
CDR3 DNA: TGTGCCAGCAGTTTAACCCACAGGGGGCCTGGGCAGTACTTC
CDR3 length: 14
J gene: TRBJ2-7
D gene: TRBD1
clone size: few
V gene: TRBV28

CDR3 protein: CATSDYRQGWYGYTF
CDR3 DNA: TGTGCCACCAGTGATTATCGACAGGGGTGGTATGGCTACACCTTC
CDR3 length: 15
J gene: TRBJ1-2
D gene: TRBD1
clone size: -
V gene: TRBV24-1

CDR3 protein: CASSLAGGNGEQYF
CDR3 DNA: TGTGCCAGCAGCTTAGCCGGGGGAAACGGCGAGCAGTACTTC
CDR3 length: 14
J gene: TRBJ2-7
D gene: -
clone size: -
V gene: TRBV7-9

CDR3 protein: CVSSLEGHSYEQYF
CDR3 DNA: TGTGTCAGCAGCTTGGAAGGACATTCCTACGAGCAGTACTTC
CDR3 length: 14
J gene: TRBJ2-7
D gene: -
clone size: -
V gene: TRBV5-5

CDR3 protein: CASSATGTGNVGGYTF
CDR3 DNA: TGTGCCAGCAGTGCTACCGGGACAGGGAACGTCGGTGGCTACACCTTC
CDR3 length: 16
J gene: TRBJ1-2
D gene: TRBD1
clone size: -
V gene: TRBV27

CDR3 protein: CASSPRTGKSQETQYF
CDR3 DNA: TGTGCCAGCTCACCAAGGACGGGAAAGAGCCAAGAGACCCAGTACTTC
CDR3 length: 16
J gene: TRBJ2-5
D gene: -
clone size: -
V gene: TRBV18

CDR3 protein: CASSPQTGNGETQYF
CDR3 DNA: TGTGCCAGCTCACCTCAGACAGGGAATGGGGAGACCCAGTACTTC
CDR3 length: 15
J gene: TRBJ2-5
D gene: TRBD1
clone size: -
V gene: TRBV18

CDR3 protein: CASTSGGRRDEQFF
CDR3 DNA: TGTGCCAGCACCAGCGGGGGGCGTAGAGATGAGCAGTTCTTC
CDR3 length: 14
J gene: TRBJ2-1
D gene: TRBD2
clone size: -
V gene: TRBV19

CDR3 protein: CASSPLDRANYGYTF
CDR3 DNA: TGTGCCAGCTCACCACTGGACAGGGCCAACTATGGCTACACCTTC
CDR3 length: 15
J gene: TRBJ1-2
D gene: TRBD1
clone size: -
V gene: TRBV18

CDR3 protein: CASSIGTSVLSYNEQFF
CDR3 DNA: TGTGCCAGCAGCATCGGGACTAGCGTTCTCTCCTACAATGAGCAGTTCTTC
CDR3 length: 17
J gene: TRBJ2-1
D gene: TRBD2
clone size: few
V gene: TRBV7-9

CDR3 protein: CASTPGLLYGYTF
CDR3 DNA: TGTGCCAGCACCCCGGGACTGCTCTATGGCTACACCTTC
CDR3 length: 13
J gene: TRBJ1-2
D gene: -
clone size: -
V gene: TRBV6-5

CDR3 protein: CASSLDAGSGNTIYF
CDR3 DNA: TGTGCCAGCAGCTTGGATGCGGGCTCTGGAAACACCATATATTTT
CDR3 length: 15
J gene: TRBJ1-3
D gene: -
clone size: -
V gene: TRBV5-4

CDR3 protein: CATSRDGRRGASRNYGYTF
CDR3 DNA: TGTGCCACCAGCAGAGATGGGCGTCGGGGGGCCTCCCGTAACTATGGCTACACCTTC
CDR3 length: 19
J gene: TRBJ1-2
D gene: -
clone size: -
V gene: TRBV15

CDR3 protein: CASSVGAGPQHF
CDR3 DNA: TGTGCCAGCAGCGTAGGGGCGGGGCCCCAGCATTTT
CDR3 length: 12
J gene: TRBJ1-5
D gene: -
clone size: -
V gene: TRBV9

CDR3 protein: CASSYGRQYQETQYF
CDR3 DNA: TGTGCCAGCAGTTACGGGCGCCAGTACCAAGAGACCCAGTACTTC
CDR3 length: 15
J gene: TRBJ2-5
D gene: -
clone size: -
V gene: TRBV6-5